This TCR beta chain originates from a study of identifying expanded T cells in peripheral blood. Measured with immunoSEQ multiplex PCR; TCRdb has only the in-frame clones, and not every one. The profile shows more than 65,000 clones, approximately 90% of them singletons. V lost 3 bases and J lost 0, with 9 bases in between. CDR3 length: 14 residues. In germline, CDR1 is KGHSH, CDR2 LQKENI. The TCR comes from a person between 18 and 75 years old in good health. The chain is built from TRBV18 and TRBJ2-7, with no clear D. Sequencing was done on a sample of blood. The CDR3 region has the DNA TGTGCCAGCTCACCTCCGATTGGCTCCTACGAGCAGTACTTC. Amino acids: CASSPPIGSYEQYF.